This entry is about one T cell receptor (beta chain). Its cognate antigen is unknown. Every isolated RNA sample was fully reverse transcribed, so sequencing captured expressed TCRB transcripts. Profiled with immunoSEQ multiplex PCR; TCRdb holds only in-frame clones, not every one. This repertoire shows a few hundred thousand clones, around 24% found once; its top ten account for 0.012%. This specimen comes from a study of beta chain features in type 1 diabetes. Only one heparinised blood draw was taken per donor, and its volume averaged about 120 mL. Via CD45RO/CCR7/CD25/CD127/CD95/CD27, cells of the CD4+ naive, central memory, regulatory and stem cell-like memory subsets were sorted. Study-wide points: The study found moderately but significantly shorter TCRB CDR3s in all four CD4+ subsets of Type 1 diabetes patients.

The sample was naive CD4+ T cells from blood. The TCR comes from a woman in her 30s with type 1 diabetes.

For the CDR3, the DNA is TGCGCCAGCAGCTTGGCTAGCGGGGGCCCAGATACGCAGTATTTT. Residues: CASSLASGGPDTQYF. The V and J genes are TRBV5-1 and TRBJ2-3, with 10 bases that match TRBD2. Per germline, CDR1 SGHRS and CDR2 YFSETQ. The CDR3 is 15 amino acids. Trimming took 0 bases from V and 4 from J; bases not matched to a gene: 2.